The 25 T cell receptor beta chains below all came from one sample that was sequenced in a study of CD8 T cells in ankylosing spondylitis. TCRdb itself ran the 5' RACE reads through MiXCR, one entry per CDR3 protein. The table includes around 320,000 distinct CDR3 sequences, less than 25% detected once. Sequenced input: blood, either unsorted or a sorted T cell fraction (not recorded which). Source of these receptors: a female donor with ankylosing spondylitis or in good health (not recorded which).

The chain recombines TRBV20-1 with TRBJ2-4; tentative D call: TRBD1 (7 bases). From germline, CDR1 is DFQATT and CDR2 SNEGSKA (reference sequence). The CDR3 is 15 residues long. V was cut by 2 bases and J by 3 bases, with 14 bases left in between. The CDR3: CSARLLQGGKNIQYF. As DNA, the CDR3 is TGCAGTGCTAGACTACTCCAGGGGGGCAAAAACATTCAGTACTTC.

This clonotype appeared a few times. The V and J genes are TRBV6-7 and TRBJ2-2; D might be TRBD1 (6 bases). TRBV6-7 carries the ORF label, with uncertain function. The CDR3 totals 13 residues. For the CDR3, the DNA is TGTGATCCGGGACACGGGTACACCGGGGAGCTGTTTTTT. Translated, it gives CDPGHGYTGELFF.

The CDR3 reads CASSFRDRDSEQYF. The DNA for the CDR3 is TGTGCCAGCAGCTTTAGGGACAGGGACAGCGAGCAGTACTTC. The chain has TRBV5-5 and TRBJ2-7, with 9 bases that match TRBD1. This CDR3 is 14 amino acids long. Losses at the gene ends were 2 bases for V and 6 bases for J; bases not matched to a gene: 6. Germline V gene data show CDR1 as SGHKS and CDR2 as YYEKEE (reference sequence).

Many counts were recorded for this clonotype. The chain carries TRBV24-1 and TRBJ2-3; 7 nucleotides match TRBD1. Germline V gives CDR1 KGHDR, CDR2 SFDVKD. The CDR3 spans 15 residues. V lost 4 bases, J lost 3 bases, and 6 bases stayed unmatched. CDR3 sequence: CATSEPHRGTDTQYF. DNA for the CDR3: TGTGCCACCAGTGAACCCCACAGGGGAACAGATACGCAGTATTTT.

V and J are TRBV6-5 and TRBJ2-2; the D is unclear. The CDR3 sequence is 17 residues long. CDR1 and CDR2 (germline): MNHEY, SVGAGI. With 2 bases removed from V and 4 bases from J, the gap between germline ends came to 17 bases. As DNA, the CDR3 is TGTGCCAGCAGTTACGGACGGGCCTCTTACCTCACCGGGGAGCTGTTTTTT. Its protein is CASSYGRASYLTGELFF.

This clonotype was detected only a few times. An end of the junction differs from the germline gene, which may be a read error. The J gene is TRBJ1-1, the V gene TRBV29-1; 8 nucleotides line up with TRBD1. Germline assignment: CDR1 SQVTM and CDR2 ANQGSEA. This CDR3 spans 12 amino acids. The CDR3 loop reads CSVKDRGTEAFF. The DNA of the CDR3 is TGCAGCGTTAAAGACAGGGGCACTGAAGCTTTCTTT.

The rearrangement uses TRBV14 and TRBJ2-7; tentatively, D is TRBD2 (6 bases). The CDR3 totals 15 residues. Germline CDR1 reads SGHDN; CDR2 reads FVKESK. Deletions cut 4 bases from V and 4 bases from J, with 17 bases between. For the CDR3, the DNA is TGTGCCAGCAGCCTCTCACTGGGGAGGCCTTACGAGCAGTACTTC. Protein product: CASSLSLGRPYEQYF.

The chain employs TRBV7-2 and TRBJ2-2; D is unclear. Germline V lookup: CDR1 SGHTA, CDR2 FQGNSA. CDR3 length: 16 residues. The V end was cut by 1 base, the J end by 0 bases, with 9 bases between. The DNA of the CDR3 is TGTGCCAGCAGCTTAGACTACCCCCCGAACACCGGGGAGCTGTTTTTT. Protein product: CASSLDYPPNTGELFF. Together with reference TRBV7-2 and TRBJ2-2, the CDR3 gives the full variable domain: GAGVSQSPSNKVTEKGKDVELRCDPISGHTALYWYRQSLGQGLEFLIYFQGNSAPDKSGLPSDRFSAERTGGSVSTLTIQRTQQEDSAVYLCASSLDYPPNTGELFFGEGSRLTVL.

The chain carries TRBV20-1 and TRBJ1-5; D gene uncertain. The V gene's germline CDR1 is DFQATT and CDR2 SNEGSKA (reference sequence). The CDR3 runs to 13 residues. The V gene lost 1 base and the J gene lost 5 bases, with 9 bases spanning the gap. The CDR3 bases are TGCAGTGCTAGAGTCGGGGAGGATCAGCCCCAGCATTTT. This encodes CSARVGEDQPQHF.

This chain connects TRBV28 to TRBJ2-7; D may be TRBD2 (6 bases). Germline-derived CDR1 and CDR2 are MDHEN and SYDVKM. Trimming took off 6 bases at V and 2 bases at J, with 17 bases between the two ends. The CDR3 length is 15 residues. The CDR3 spells CASSPGGIRAYEQYF. The CDR3 nucleotides read TGTGCCAGCAGCCCCGGGGGAATCCGGGCCTACGAGCAGTACTTC.

This clonotype was seen a handful of times. The V call is TRBV12-3 or TRBV12-4, the J call TRBJ2-1; TRBD1 matches 10 bases. The CDR3 loop spans 16 amino acids. J lost 5 bases, V lost 6 bases, and 10 bases had no gene match. This chain's CDR3 is CASSSETGGAHNEQFF. DNA for the CDR3: TGTGCCAGCAGCTCCGAGACAGGGGGCGCACACAATGAGCAGTTCTTC.

This clonotype was detected ten times or more. V usage is TRBV29-1 and J usage is TRBJ2-1; D tentatively fits TRBD1 or TRBD2 (5 bases each). The CDR3 consists of 12 residues. With 8 bases removed from V and 4 bases from J, the gap between germline ends came to 12 bases. The germline V gene has CDR1 SQVTM and CDR2 ANQGSEA. The CDR3 spells CSQGAGYNEQFF. The CDR3 region has the DNA TGCAGCCAAGGGGCGGGTTACAATGAGCAGTTCTTC.

This clonotype was counted between two and nine times. This chain joins TRBV6-5 and TRBJ1-5; no clear D gene. The length of the CDR3 is 13 residues. Per the germline V gene, CDR1 is MNHEY and CDR2 is SVGAGI. The V gene lost 2 bases and the J gene lost 3 bases, with 5 bases spanning the gap. CDR3 in DNA: TGTGCCAGCAGTTACACAGTCAATCAGCCCCAGCATTTT. Protein: CASSYTVNQPQHF.

This clonotype occurred a few times. This chain connects TRBV27 to TRBJ2-7, with TRBD2 matching 7 bases. The CDR3 spans 14 residues. Germline values: CDR1 MNHEY, CDR2 SMNVEV (reference sequence). Trimming took 8 bases from V and 1 from J; bases not matched to a gene: 8. CDR3 protein: CASGVLARSYEQYF. The CDR3 region has the DNA TGTGCCAGCGGGGTACTAGCGCGATCCTACGAGCAGTACTTC.

This clonotype has more than one count but fewer than ten. The CDR3 bases are TGTGCCAGTAGCTACGGGGGGTTGGACACTGAAGCTTTCTTT. It codes for CASSYGGLDTEAFF. The chain couples TRBV19 to TRBJ1-1, with D possibly being TRBD1 (5 bases). Germline V gene data show CDR1 as LNHDA and CDR2 as SQIVND (reference sequence). CDR3 length: 14 residues. The V and J ends lost 6 bases and 3 bases respectively, with 14 bases between them.

This clonotype was recorded many times. The chain employs TRBV6-6 and TRBJ2-3, with TRBD2 matching 15 bases. J gave up 6 bases and V 6 bases, and 4 bases lay outside the gene matches. This CDR3 is 15 amino acids long. CDR1 is MNHNY and CDR2 is SVGAGI in the germline V gene (reference sequence). CDR3 sequence reads: CASRGTSGRSDTQYF. The CDR3 nucleotides read TGTGCCAGCAGGGGGACTAGCGGGAGGTCGGATACGCAGTATTTT.

Comment on this clonotype: It is unclear where the CDR3 begins or ends on the DNA, so no DNA is shown, and the CDR3 is as TCRdb lists it. The chain carries TRBV11-1 and TRBJ1-4; the table assigns TRBD1, which was not confirmed against the DNA. Germline V gene data show CDR1 as SGHAT and CDR2 as FQDESV (reference sequence). The CDR3 has 15 amino acids, counting both end residues. CDR3 amino acids: CASSFLAGSEKLFFF.

This clonotype was seen at least ten times. Mismatch with germline at one junction end may stem from a read error. This chain joins TRBV7-7 and TRBJ2-1; 8 bases are shared with TRBD2. This CDR3 has 14 residues. Per germline, CDR1 SSHAT and CDR2 FNYEAQ (reference sequence). CDR3 region: CASSLGTSTAEQFF. As DNA, the CDR3 is TGTGCTAGCAGCTTAGGGACTAGTACAGCTGAGCAGTTCTTC.

The chain couples TRBV7-2 to TRBJ2-7, with D perhaps matching TRBD1 or TRBD2 (5 bases each). The germline gives CDR1 SGHTA, CDR2 FQGNSA. The CDR3 covers 16 residues. V lost 2 bases to trimming and J lost 4 bases, with 18 bases between them. CDR3 nucleotide sequence: TGTGCCAGCAGCTTATTTGCAGGGAGAAACGGATACGAGCAGTACTTC. It translates to CASSLFAGRNGYEQYF.

The chain is built from TRBV7-2 and TRBJ2-7; D is unclear. V was shortened by 4 bases and J by 7 bases, with 23 bases between the two germline ends. Germline CDR1 and CDR2: SGHTA and FQGNSA. The CDR3 totals 16 residues. The chain's CDR3 is CASSSYRGPTGVEQYF. The CDR3 coding sequence is TGTGCCAGCAGCTCCTACCGAGGTCCCACGGGTGTAGAGCAGTACTTC.

The chain recombines TRBV7-2 with TRBJ2-2; possible D gene TRBD1, 6 bases. The CDR3 runs to 14 residues. Germline V gene lookup returns CDR1 SGHTA and CDR2 FQGNSA. Trimming removed 10 bases at V and 1 base at J, with 13 bases between. The CDR3, as DNA: TGTGCCACCTGGGGGACAAGGAACACCGGGGAGCTGTTTTTT. Protein: CATWGTRNTGELFF.

This clonotype was recorded at least ten times. V gene TRBV5-1 combines with J gene TRBJ2-3; weak D call: TRBD2 (6 bases). Germline values: CDR1 SGHRS, CDR2 YFSETQ. The CDR3 loop spans 15 amino acids. V lost 0 bases, J lost 1 base, and 9 bases lay in between. The CDR3 loop is CASSLVSSGTDTQYF. The DNA of the CDR3 is TGCGCCAGCAGCTTGGTGTCTAGCGGCACAGATACGCAGTATTTT.

Ten or more counts support this clonotype. This sequence joins TRBV7-2 and TRBJ2-7; possible D gene TRBD2, 5 bases. Germline lookup yields CDR1 SGHTA and CDR2 FQGNSA. V was clipped by 4 bases and J by 3 bases, with 13 bases between them. The CDR3 is 14 residues long. The CDR3 DNA reads TGTGCCAGCAGCTCAGCGGAAACATACTACGAGCAGTACTTC. Protein: CASSSAETYYEQYF.

CDR3: CASSLGWGLSYNEQFF. CDR3 DNA: TGTGCCAGCAGCTTAGGCTGGGGCCTCTCCTACAATGAGCAGTTCTTC. This chain links TRBV11-2 with TRBJ2-1, with D tentatively TRBD1 (5 bases). Germline CDR1 and CDR2: SGHAT and FQNNGV. Trimming took 1 base from V and 0 from J, leaving 10 bases between them. The CDR3 runs 16 residues.

In this sample, this clonotype turned up many times. The chain links TRBV29-1 to TRBJ1-5, with D uncertain. The CDR3 spans 12 residues. V was cut by 6 bases and J by 3 bases, with 9 bases left in between. CDR1 is SQVTM and CDR2 is ANQGSEA in the germline V gene. CDR3 sequence: CSVLGDNQPQHF. CDR3 sequence (DNA): TGCAGCGTCCTGGGAGACAATCAGCCCCAGCATTTT. The full variable domain, in which reference TRBV29-1 and TRBJ1-5 provide the parts outside the CDR3, is SAVISQKPSRDICQRGTSLTIQCQVDSQVTMMFWYRQQPGQSLTLIATANQGSEATYESGFVIDKFPISRPNLTFSTLTVSNMSPEDSSIYLCSVLGDNQPQHFGDGTRLSIL.